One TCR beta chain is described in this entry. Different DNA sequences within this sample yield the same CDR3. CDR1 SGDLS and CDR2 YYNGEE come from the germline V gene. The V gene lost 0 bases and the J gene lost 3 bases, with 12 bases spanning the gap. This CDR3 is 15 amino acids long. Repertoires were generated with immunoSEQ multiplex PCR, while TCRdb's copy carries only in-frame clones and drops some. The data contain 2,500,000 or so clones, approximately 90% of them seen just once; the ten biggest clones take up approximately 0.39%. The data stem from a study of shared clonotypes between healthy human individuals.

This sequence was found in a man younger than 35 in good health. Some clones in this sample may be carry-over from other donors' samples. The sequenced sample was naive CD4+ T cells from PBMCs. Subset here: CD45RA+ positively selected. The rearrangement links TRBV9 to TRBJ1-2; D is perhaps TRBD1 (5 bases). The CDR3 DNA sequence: TGTGCCAGCAGCGTAGGGTGGGGCCGCGACTATGGCTACACCTTC. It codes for CASSVGWGRDYGYTF. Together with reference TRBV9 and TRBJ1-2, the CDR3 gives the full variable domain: DSGVTQTPKHLITATGQRVTLRCSPRSGDLSVYWYQQSLDQGLQFLIQYYNGEERAKGNILERFSAQQFPDLHSELNLSSLELGDSALYFCASSVGWGRDYGYTFGSGTRLTVV.